This is a list of T cell receptor beta chains from one sample in a study of blood T cells in healthy people across ages. MiXCR, run by TCRdb on the 5' RACE reads, gives a single entry per CDR3 protein. The table has roughly 1,700,000 distinct CDR3 sequences, 28% seen once. The sample consisted of blood. Receptor source: a woman aged 30 to 39 in good health. The CDR3 runs from the conserved cysteine through the conserved F or W. D genes are given only for firm matches. Clone size is stated in some rows and not others, as once, few, many or a class when expanded.

V gene	clone size	D gene	J gene	CDR3 DNA	CDR3 protein
TRBV9	NA	NA	TRBJ1-2	TGTGCCAGCAGCGTAGACCCGGGGAACTATGGCTACACCTTC	CASSVDPGNYGYTF
TRBV7-2	many	TRBD1	TRBJ1-2	TGTGCCAGCAGCTCCAGCGGGACAGGATCCTATGGCTACACCTTC	CASSSSGTGSYGYTF
TRBV4-1	few	NA	TRBJ2-7	TGCGCCAGCAGCCAACAACAGGGAGTCGGCTCCTACGAGCAGTACTTC	CASSQQQGVGSYEQYF
TRBV20-1	NA	NA	TRBJ2-7	TGCAGTGCTAAAATAAGTACAGCCGTCGAGCAGTACTTC	CSAKISTAVEQYF
TRBV6-2/TRBV6-3	few	NA	TRBJ2-7	TGTGCCAGCAGTCCATGGACAGCCTACGAGCAGTACTTC	CASSPWTAYEQYF
TRBV15	few	TRBD2	TRBJ2-3	TGTGCCACCAGCAGAGATCGGGAGGCTACGCAGTATTTT	CATSRDREATQYF
TRBV7-6	few	TRBD1	TRBJ2-1	TGTGCCAGCAGCCCGACAGGGTCGGGTGAGCAGTTCTTC	CASSPTGSGEQFF
TRBV5-1	many	NA	TRBJ2-5	TGCGCCAGCAGCAGTCGGGGGGCATCTCCAGAGACCCAGTACTTC	CASSSRGASPETQYF
TRBV5-5	many	TRBD2	TRBJ2-5	TGTGCCAGCAGCATGCGGGAGGGGTCCACAGAGACCCAGTACTTC	CASSMREGSTETQYF
TRBV13	NA	TRBD1	TRBJ2-4	TGTGCCAGCAGCCCGGGAGGGACAGGGGACCAGCAGTACTTC	CASSPGGTGDQQYF
TRBV5-1	NA	TRBD2	TRBJ2-1	TGCGCCAGCAGCTTGGTAAACCCGGGGCGGGAGTCCTACAATGAGCAGTTCTTC	CASSLVNPGRESYNEQFF
TRBV5-1	NA	NA	TRBJ2-7	TGCGCCAGCAGCTTGGAGGTGGCGGTTGCCGACGAGCAGTACTTC	CASSLEVAVADEQYF
TRBV5-6	NA	TRBD2	TRBJ2-7	TGTGCCAGCAGCTTGAACCTAGCGGGGGGAATCCACGAGCAGTACTTC	CASSLNLAGGIHEQYF
TRBV5-1	NA	NA	TRBJ1-2	TGCGCCAGCAGCCCTAAGGGCAGCGAGGGCTACACCTTC	CASSPKGSEGYTF
TRBV27	many	TRBD1	TRBJ1-2	TGTGCCAGCAGGCGCGTAGGGGGCGGATATGGCTACACCTTC	CASRRVGGGYGYTF
TRBV27	many	NA	TRBJ2-7	TGTGCCAGCGGCAGGCCTGCTACCTACGAGCAGTACTTC	CASGRPATYEQYF
TRBV3-1	NA	TRBD2	TRBJ2-3	TGTGCCAGCGCTAGCGGGATTGATACGCAGTATTTT	CASASGIDTQYF
TRBV28	NA	NA	TRBJ2-6	TGTGTCAGCCGCTCTTTTTCCGGGGCCAACGTCCTGACTTTC	CVSRSFSGANVLTF
TRBV7-2	few	NA	TRBJ2-7	TGTGCCAGCACCCCGGGAGACGGGAAAACGGTGCAGTACTTC	CASTPGDGKTVQYF
TRBV6-4	many	TRBD2	TRBJ2-7	TGTGCCAGCCTTTTTACGGGACTAGAAATTTGGGAGCAGTACTTC	CASLFTGLEIWEQYF
TRBV4-3	NA	NA	TRBJ2-3	TGCGCCAGCAGCCAAGATCGGGGGCAGGCAGATACGCAGTATTTT	CASSQDRGQADTQYF
TRBV4-1	many	NA	TRBJ1-1	TGCGCCAGCAGCCAAGATACAGGGAACCTATTTACTGAAGCTTTCTTT	CASSQDTGNLFTEAFF
TRBV20-1	few	NA	TRBJ1-6	TGCAGTGCTAGGAGGTTGAGGAGAGCTGTGAATTCACCCCTCCACTTT	CSARRLRRAVNSPLHF
TRBV6-6	few	NA	TRBJ1-5	TGTGCCAGCGGTTACTGGGGGGCAGGTCAGCCCCAGCATTTT	CASGYWGAGQPQHF
TRBV7-2	NA	TRBD2	TRBJ2-7	TGTGCCAGCAGCTTAACTAGCGGGTACTCCTACAATGAGCAGTACTTC	CASSLTSGYSYNEQYF
TRBV14	few	NA	TRBJ2-1	TGTGCCAGCAGCCAAGGGGGGCCTCTCGATGAGCAGTTCTTC	CASSQGGPLDEQFF
TRBV14	NA	NA	TRBJ2-7	TGTGCCAGCAGTCCCGAAGGGGGAAGAGGCTACGAGCAGTACTTC	CASSPEGGRGYEQYF
TRBV15	NA	NA	TRBJ2-7	TGTGCCACCAGCAGAGATTTTCCGAGCTCCTACGAGCAGTACTTC	CATSRDFPSSYEQYF
TRBV9	few	TRBD2	TRBJ2-3	TGTGCCAGCAGCCCCGAAGCGGGAGAAGGGACAGATACGCAGTATTTT	CASSPEAGEGTDTQYF
TRBV7-6	NA	TRBD2	TRBJ2-7	TGTGCCAGCAGCTTGGCCGGGACTAGAGGGAACAATGAGCAGTACTTC	CASSLAGTRGNNEQYF
TRBV29-1	NA	NA	TRBJ1-2	TGCAGCGCTGGGACGGATGTCTATGGCTACACCTTC	CSAGTDVYGYTF
TRBV6-1	once	NA	TRBJ2-1	TGTGCCAGCAGTGAAATAAGGACAGGAGGGGAGACTCAGTTCTTC	CASSEIRTGGETQFF
TRBV20-1	many	NA	TRBJ2-5	TGCAGTGCTACCCAGCCGGGACAAGAGACCCAGTACTTC	CSATQPGQETQYF
TRBV11-2	NA	NA	TRBJ2-7	TGTGCCAGCAGCTCTACGATTGGGATTTACGAGCAGTACTTC	CASSSTIGIYEQYF
TRBV24-1	NA	NA	TRBJ2-7	TGTGCCACCAGTGATATGAAGACGGGCGAGCAGTACTTC	CATSDMKTGEQYF
TRBV28	few	NA	TRBJ2-6	TGTGCCAGCAGTCTCGGGGTAACCATCTCTGGGGCCAACGTCCTGACTTTC	CASSLGVTISGANVLTF
TRBV5-1	NA	TRBD1	TRBJ1-2	TGCGCCAGCAGCCCCGGGACAGGGGGCGAGAACTATGGCTACACCTTC	CASSPGTGGENYGYTF
TRBV5-1	few	TRBD2	TRBJ2-1	TGCGCCAGCAGCACTAGGACTAGCGGGGGGGCCAATGAGCAGTTCTTC	CASSTRTSGGANEQFF
TRBV20-1	many	NA	TRBJ2-7	TGCAGTGCGAAAGCAGGGGGGACCTACGAGCAGTACTTC	CSAKAGGTYEQYF
TRBV7-2	NA	NA	TRBJ2-3	TGTGCCAGTGCCAATACAGGTCTCACAGATACGCAGTATTTT	CASANTGLTDTQYF
TRBV7-2	NA	TRBD1	TRBJ2-5	TGTGCCAGCAGCCAATCGCGGACAGGGGGGCGGGAGACCCAGTACTTC	CASSQSRTGGRETQYF
TRBV5-6	few	NA	TRBJ2-7	TGTGCCAGCAGCCAGATCGGGTACGAGCAGTACTTC	CASSQIGYEQYF
TRBV5-1	few	TRBD2	TRBJ2-1	TGCGCCAGCAGCGCGTTACTAGCGGGAAGTGACGATGAGCAGTTCTTC	CASSALLAGSDDEQFF
TRBV6-5	many	NA	TRBJ2-3	TGTGCCAGCAGCTACACCTCCACAGATACGCAGTATTTT	CASSYTSTDTQYF
TRBV20-1	few	TRBD1	TRBJ2-5	TGCAGTGCTAGAGTCCACAGGGGAATATGGGAATCTCAAGAGACCCAGTACTTC	CSARVHRGIWESQETQYF
TRBV20-1	NA	NA	TRBJ1-1	TGCAGTGCTACCCGGGGCCTCCGCATGAACACTGAAGCTTTCTTT	CSATRGLRMNTEAFF
TRBV20-1	many	TRBD1	TRBJ2-7	TGCAGTGCTAGGGGGACAGGGTCTGGCGAGCAGTACTTC	CSARGTGSGEQYF
TRBV20-1	few	NA	TRBJ2-5	TGCAGTGCTCCAATCAGGTCGGCAGGAAACTACAATGAGCAGTACTTC	CSAPIRSAGNYNEQYF
TRBV20-1	many	NA	TRBJ2-5	TGCAGTGCTAGAGCCGGAGAGGTCCAAGAGACCCAGTACTTC	CSARAGEVQETQYF
TRBV5-1	few	NA	TRBJ2-7	TGCGCCAGCAGACAAGAGCGGGCAAGCTCCTACAATGAGCAGTACTTC	CASRQERASSYNEQYF
TRBV5-1	NA	NA	TRBJ2-5	TGCGCCAGCAGCTTTGGGGTTTTGGAGACCCAGTACTTC	CASSFGVLETQYF